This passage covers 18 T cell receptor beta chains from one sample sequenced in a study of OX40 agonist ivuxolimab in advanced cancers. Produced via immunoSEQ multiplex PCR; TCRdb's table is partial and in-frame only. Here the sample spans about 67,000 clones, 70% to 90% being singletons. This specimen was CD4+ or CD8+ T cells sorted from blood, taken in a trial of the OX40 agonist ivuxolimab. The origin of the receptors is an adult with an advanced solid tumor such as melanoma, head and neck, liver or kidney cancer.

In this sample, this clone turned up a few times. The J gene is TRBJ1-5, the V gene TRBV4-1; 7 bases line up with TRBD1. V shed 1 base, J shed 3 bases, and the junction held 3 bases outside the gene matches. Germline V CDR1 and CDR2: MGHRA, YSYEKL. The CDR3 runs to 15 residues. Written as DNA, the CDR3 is TGCGCCAGCAGCCAAGTGACAGGGAACAATCAGCCCCAGCATTTT. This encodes CASSQVTGNNQPQHF.

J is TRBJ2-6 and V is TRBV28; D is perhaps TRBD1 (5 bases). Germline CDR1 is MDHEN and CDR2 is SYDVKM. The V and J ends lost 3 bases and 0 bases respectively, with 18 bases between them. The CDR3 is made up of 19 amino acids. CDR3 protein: CASSFWGGRLSSGANVLTF. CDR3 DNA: TGTGCCAGCAGTTTTTGGGGCGGAAGGCTAAGCTCTGGGGCCAACGTCCTGACTTTC. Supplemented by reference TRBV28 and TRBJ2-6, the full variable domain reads DVKVTQSSRYLVKRTGEKVFLECVQDMDHENMFWYRQDPGLGLRLIYFSYDVKMKEKGDIPEGYSVSREKKERFSLILESASTNQTSMYLCASSFWGGRLSSGANVLTFGAGSRLTVL.

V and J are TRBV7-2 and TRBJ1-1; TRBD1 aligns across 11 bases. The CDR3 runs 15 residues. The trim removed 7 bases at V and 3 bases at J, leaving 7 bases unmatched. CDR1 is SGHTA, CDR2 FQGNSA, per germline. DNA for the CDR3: TGTGCCAGCACCATTGGACAGGGGGCTTACACTGAAGCTTTCTTT. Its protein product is CASTIGQGAYTEAFF.

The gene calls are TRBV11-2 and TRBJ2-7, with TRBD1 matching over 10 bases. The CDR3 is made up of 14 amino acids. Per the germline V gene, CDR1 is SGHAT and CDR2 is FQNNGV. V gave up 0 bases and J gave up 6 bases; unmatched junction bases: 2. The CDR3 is CASSLERTGGEQYF. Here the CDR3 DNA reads TGTGCCAGCAGCTTAGAGCGGACAGGGGGCGAGCAGTACTTC.

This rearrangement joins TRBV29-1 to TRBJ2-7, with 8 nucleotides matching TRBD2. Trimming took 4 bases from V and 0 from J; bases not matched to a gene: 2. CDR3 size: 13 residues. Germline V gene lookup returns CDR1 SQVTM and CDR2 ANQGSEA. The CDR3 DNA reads TGCAGCGTTGTCCTAGCGGGCTCCTACGAGCAGTACTTC. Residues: CSVVLAGSYEQYF.

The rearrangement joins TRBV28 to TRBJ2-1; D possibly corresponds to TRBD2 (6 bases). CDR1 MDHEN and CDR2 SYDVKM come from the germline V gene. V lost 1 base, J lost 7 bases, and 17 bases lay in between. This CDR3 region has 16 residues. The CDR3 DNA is TGTGCCAGCAGTTTATACTTGGAGGGCCTGGTTAATGAGCAGTTCTTC. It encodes CASSLYLEGLVNEQFF.

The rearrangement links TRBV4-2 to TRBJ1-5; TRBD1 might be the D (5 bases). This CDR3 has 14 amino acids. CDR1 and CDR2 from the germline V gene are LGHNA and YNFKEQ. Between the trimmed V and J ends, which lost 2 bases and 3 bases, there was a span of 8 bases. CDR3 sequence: CASSQQGSNQPQHF. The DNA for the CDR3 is TGTGCCAGCAGCCAACAGGGCTCCAATCAGCCCCAGCATTTT.

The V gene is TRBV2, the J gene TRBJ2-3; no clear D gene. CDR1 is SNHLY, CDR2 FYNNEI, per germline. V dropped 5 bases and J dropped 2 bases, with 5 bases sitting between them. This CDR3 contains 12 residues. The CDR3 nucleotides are TGTGCCAGCAGTATTTCCACAGATACGCAGTATTTT. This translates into CASSISTDTQYF.

The CDR3 DNA reads as TGTGCCAGCAGTCGGCAGGGGGCCGGGGGAGAGACCCAGTACTTC. It specifies CASSRQGAGGETQYF. This rearrangement joins TRBV27 to TRBJ2-5; 8 bases line up with TRBD1. The CDR3 sequence is 15 residues long. From germline, CDR1 is MNHEY and CDR2 SMNVEV (reference sequence). Losses at the gene ends were 5 bases for V and 4 bases for J; bases not matched to a gene: 9.

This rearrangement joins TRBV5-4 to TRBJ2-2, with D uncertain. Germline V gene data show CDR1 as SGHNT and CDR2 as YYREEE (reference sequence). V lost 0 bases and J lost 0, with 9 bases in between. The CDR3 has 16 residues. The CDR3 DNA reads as TGTGCCAGCAGCTTGGATGGCGGCACGAACACCGGGGAGCTGTTTTTT. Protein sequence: CASSLDGGTNTGELFF.

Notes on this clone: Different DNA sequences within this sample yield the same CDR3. CDR3 residues: CASSLSGNEQFF. CDR3 nucleotides: TGCGCCAGCAGCCTTAGCGGGAATGAGCAGTTCTTC. The chain is built from TRBV5-1 and TRBJ2-1, with TRBD2 matching over 7 bases. V shed 4 bases and J 7 bases; nucleotides not matched to a gene: 2. The CDR3 runs 12 residues. Looked up from germline, CDR1 is SGHRS and CDR2 is YFSETQ.

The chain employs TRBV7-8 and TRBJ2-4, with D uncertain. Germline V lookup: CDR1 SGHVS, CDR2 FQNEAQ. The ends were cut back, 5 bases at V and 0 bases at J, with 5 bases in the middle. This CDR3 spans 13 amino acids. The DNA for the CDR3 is TGTGCCAGCAGCCCGCAAGCCAAAAACATTCAGTACTTC. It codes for CASSPQAKNIQYF.

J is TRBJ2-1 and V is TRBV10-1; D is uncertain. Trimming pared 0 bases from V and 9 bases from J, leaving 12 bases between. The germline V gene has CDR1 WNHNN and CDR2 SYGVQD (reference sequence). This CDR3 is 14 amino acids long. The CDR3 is CASSESNPNAEQFF. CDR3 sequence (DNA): TGCGCCAGCAGTGAGTCGAACCCAAACGCTGAGCAGTTCTTC.

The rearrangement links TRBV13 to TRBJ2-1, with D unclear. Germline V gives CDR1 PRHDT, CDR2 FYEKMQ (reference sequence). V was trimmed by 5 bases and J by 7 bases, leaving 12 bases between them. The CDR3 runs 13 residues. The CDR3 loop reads CASSRLSRNEQFF. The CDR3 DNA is TGTGCCAGCAGCCGACTCTCCCGGAATGAGCAGTTCTTC.

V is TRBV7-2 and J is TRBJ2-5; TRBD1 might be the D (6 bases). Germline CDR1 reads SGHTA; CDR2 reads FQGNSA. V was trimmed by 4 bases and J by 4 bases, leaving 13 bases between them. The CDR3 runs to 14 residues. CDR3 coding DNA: TGTGCCAGCAGCTGGCAGGGGTCTCGAGAGACCCAGTACTTC. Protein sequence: CASSWQGSRETQYF.

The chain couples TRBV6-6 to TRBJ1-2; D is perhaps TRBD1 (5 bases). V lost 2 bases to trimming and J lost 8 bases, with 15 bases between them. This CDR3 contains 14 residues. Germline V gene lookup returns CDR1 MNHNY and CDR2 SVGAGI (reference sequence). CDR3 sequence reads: CASSYGREVGGYTF. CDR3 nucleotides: TGTGCCAGCAGTTACGGCAGGGAGGTGGGCGGCTACACCTTC.

CDR3 residues: CASRGQGMFVDNEQFF. The CDR3 bases are TGTGCCAGTAGGGGCCAAGGAATGTTCGTGGACAATGAGCAGTTCTTC. The chain uses TRBV19 and TRBJ2-1; D not certain. V dropped 6 bases and J dropped 5 bases, with 20 bases sitting between them. Germline values: CDR1 LNHDA, CDR2 SQIVND (reference sequence). The length of the CDR3 is 16 residues.

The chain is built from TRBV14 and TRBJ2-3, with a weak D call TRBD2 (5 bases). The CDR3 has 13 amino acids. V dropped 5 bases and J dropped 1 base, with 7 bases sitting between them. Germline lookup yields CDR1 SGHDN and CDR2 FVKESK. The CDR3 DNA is TGTGCCAGCAGCGGGAGTGGCACAGATACGCAGTATTTT. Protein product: CASSGSGTDTQYF.